This T cell receptor beta chain comes out of a study of T-cell memory formation after mild COVID-19. The CDR3 contains 12 residues. The germline V gene encodes CDR1 MNHNS and CDR2 SASEGT. Trimming stripped 6 bases from V and 7 bases from J, with 12 bases between. A single record per CDR3 protein comes from TCRdb applying MiXCR to the 5' RACE reads. Of about 320,000 distinct CDR3 sequences listed, 13% to 15% are singletons. The chain has TRBV6-1 and TRBJ1-2; D unclear. The receptor comes from a man aged 18 to 30 who had mild COVID-19 (a few samples of this study predate the infection). Cell type and time point are not known. Sequencing input: PBMCs or a T cell subset sorted from them (not recorded which). The CDR3 protein is CASSDGLFGYTF. The CDR3 DNA sequence: TGTGCCAGCAGCGATGGCCTCTTTGGCTACACCTTC.